The 19 T cell receptor beta chains below come from one sample, sequenced in a study of OX40 agonist ivuxolimab in advanced cancers. Data came from immunoSEQ multiplex PCR; TCRdb stores just in-frame clones and leaves some out. This repertoire shows about 93,000 clones, around 90% found once; its top ten account for 0.45% to 0.6%. Here the sequenced sample was CD4+ or CD8+ T cells sorted from blood, taken in a trial of the OX40 agonist ivuxolimab. The receptors originated from an adult with an advanced solid tumor such as melanoma, head and neck, liver or kidney cancer.

The chain joins TRBV19 to TRBJ2-2; D might be TRBD1 (5 bases). Per the germline V gene, CDR1 is LNHDA and CDR2 is SQIVND (reference sequence). V lost 4 bases and J lost 11, with 11 bases in between. This CDR3 has 12 residues. CDR3: CASSSGHRELFF. In DNA form, the CDR3 reads TGTGCCAGTAGTAGTGGACATCGAGAGCTGTTTTTT.

The chain joins TRBV11-2 to TRBJ2-5; TRBD2 agrees at 7 bases. The CDR3 runs 15 residues. The V and J ends lost 1 base and 5 bases, in that order; junction bases with no gene match: 7. The germline V gene encodes CDR1 SGHAT and CDR2 FQNNGV. The CDR3 nucleotides are TGTGCCAGCAGCTTAGGGACTAGTGGGGGGGAGACCCAGTACTTC. Its translation is CASSLGTSGGETQYF. Supplemented by reference TRBV11-2 and TRBJ2-5, the full variable domain reads EAGVAQSPRYKIIEKRQSVAFWCNPISGHATLYWYQQILGQGPKLLIQFQNNGVVDDSQLPKDRFSAERLKGVDSTLKIQPAKLEDSAVYLCASSLGTSGGETQYFGPGTRLLVL.

V gene TRBV6-5 combines with J gene TRBJ2-3; no clear D gene. The ends were cut back, 2 bases at V and 7 bases at J, with 10 bases in the middle. The V gene's germline CDR1 is MNHEY and CDR2 SVGAGI. The CDR3 extends over 13 amino acids. CDR3 in amino acids: CASSYDNLNTQYF. The DNA of the CDR3 is TGTGCCAGCAGTTACGATAACTTGAATACGCAGTATTTT.

The gene calls are TRBV6-1 and TRBJ1-5; D unclear. The CDR3 is 13 residues long. CDR1 is MNHNS and CDR2 is SASEGT in the germline V gene. The V gene lost 5 bases and the J gene lost 5 bases, with 10 bases spanning the gap. CDR3 loop: CASSTADHQPQHF. The DNA for the CDR3 is TGTGCCAGCAGTACTGCGGATCATCAGCCCCAGCATTTT.

The CDR3 loop is CASRTPQGAGGYTF. The CDR3 DNA reads TGTGCCAGTCGAACTCCTCAGGGGGCGGGTGGCTACACCTTC. The V gene is TRBV19, the J gene TRBJ1-2, with 8 bases lining up with TRBD1. V lost 8 bases to trimming and J lost 7 bases; unmatched junction nucleotides: 12. The CDR3 is 14 amino acids. Germline V gives CDR1 LNHDA, CDR2 SQIVND (reference sequence).

The V gene is TRBV5-1, the J gene TRBJ2-1, with 9 nucleotides matching TRBD1. There are 15 residues in the CDR3. J lost 3 bases, V lost 5 bases, and 6 bases had no gene match. The germline V gene has CDR1 SGHRS and CDR2 YFSETQ. The CDR3 bases are TGCGCCAGCAGTAACGGACAGGGGCACTACAATGAGCAGTTCTTC. Translation: CASSNGQGHYNEQFF. Full variable domain (remainder filled in from reference TRBV5-1 and TRBJ2-1): KAGVTQTPRYLIKTRGQQVTLSCSPISGHRSVSWYQQTPGQGLQFLFEYFSETQRNKGNFPGRFSGRQFSNSRSEMNVSTLELGDSALYLCASSNGQGHYNEQFFGPGTRLTVL.

The chain uses TRBV18 and TRBJ2-7, with 8 bases that match TRBD2. The V gene's germline CDR1 is KGHSH and CDR2 LQKENI. This CDR3 has 15 residues. V shed 3 bases and J 3 bases; nucleotides not matched to a gene: 7. The CDR3 nucleotides read TGTGCCAGCTCACCGGGGCGGGGGGACATCTACGAGCAGTACTTC. This codes for CASSPGRGDIYEQYF.

The chain has TRBV21-1 and TRBJ1-4; the D segment call TRBD1 is taken from the table without a DNA check. TRBV21-1 counts as a pseudogene. This CDR3 has 14 amino acids. DNA of the CDR3: TGTGCCAGCTCGGGTTTTACAGGGGTGGAAAAACTGTTTTTT. It translates to CASSGFTGVEKLFF.

V gene TRBV7-3 combines with J gene TRBJ2-1; D uncertain. The CDR3 has 13 residues. V lost 3 bases and J 9 bases, leaving 12 bases between the germline ends. Germline-derived CDR1 and CDR2 are SGHTA and FQGTGA. The CDR3 sequence: CASSLASWGEQFF. CDR3 coding DNA: TGTGCCAGCAGCTTGGCGTCCTGGGGTGAGCAGTTCTTC.

The chain is built from TRBV30 and TRBJ2-2, with a possible D match to TRBD2 (7 bases). Trimming stripped 7 bases from V and 7 bases from J, with 19 bases between. CDR1 and CDR2 (germline): GTSNPN, SVGIG (reference sequence). The CDR3 sequence is 14 residues long. CDR3 nucleotides: TGTGCCTCCCCCCTCGGGGGGCTGGGCGGGGAGCTGTTTTTT. It translates to CASPLGGLGGELFF.

This chain joins TRBV10-3 and TRBJ1-6; 9 nucleotides line up with TRBD1. Trimming at V came to 4 bases and at J to 9 bases, leaving 4 bases not matched to a gene. The germline CDR1 and CDR2 sequences are ENHRY and SYGVKD. This CDR3 is 14 amino acids long. CDR3 in DNA: TGTGCCATCAGTGGCGGACAGGGGACTTCACCCCTCCACTTT. Protein sequence: CAISGGQGTSPLHF.

This sequence joins TRBV6-6 and TRBJ2-7, with 8 bases lining up with TRBD1. The CDR3 length is 13 residues. Germline V gene lookup returns CDR1 MNHNY and CDR2 SVGAGI (reference sequence). V was clipped by 4 bases and J by 7 bases; unmatched bases: 6. The CDR3 DNA sequence: TGTGCCAGCAGTTGGCAGGGGGCGTTGGAGCAGTACTTC. Amino acid sequence: CASSWQGALEQYF.

Only a few counts were recorded for this clone. Other DNA sequences within the sample encode an identical CDR3. CDR3 amino acids: CAWSRAGGRTQYF. The DNA for the CDR3 is TGTGCCTGGAGTAGGGCGGGGGGTCGGACCCAGTACTTC. V and J are TRBV30 and TRBJ2-5, with TRBD2 identical over 8 bases. Per germline, CDR1 GTSNPN and CDR2 SVGIG (reference sequence). The length of the CDR3 is 13 residues. Trimming cost V 2 bases and J 7 bases; bases outside gene matches: 6.

The chain couples TRBV6-1 to TRBJ1-5, with 10 bases fitting TRBD1. The germline V gene has CDR1 MNHNS and CDR2 SASEGT. The CDR3 contains 13 residues. V was pared by 8 bases and J by 6 bases, with 4 bases of the junction left unmatched. In DNA, the CDR3 is TGTGCCAGCGGATGGGACAGGGGTCAGCCCCAGCATTTT. Translating it yields CASGWDRGQPQHF.

The chain couples TRBV11-2 to TRBJ1-4; D not resolved. V was cut by 1 base and J by 8 bases, with 14 bases left in between. The length of the CDR3 is 15 residues. Germline V gene data show CDR1 as SGHAT and CDR2 as FQNNGV. In DNA form, the CDR3 reads TGTGCCAGCAGCTTAGGGGTAGTGTCGATAGAAAAACTGTTTTTT. Protein sequence: CASSLGVVSIEKLFF.

The chain joins TRBV5-1 to TRBJ2-1, with 7 bases identical to TRBD2. The CDR3 has 14 residues. The V gene end was trimmed by 0 bases and the J gene end by 4 bases; junction bases not matched to a gene: 1. CDR1 is SGHRS and CDR2 is YFSETQ in the germline V gene. CDR3 residues: CASSLGGGYNEQFF. CDR3 coding DNA: TGCGCCAGCAGCTTGGGGGGGGGTTACAATGAGCAGTTCTTC.

This rearrangement joins TRBV6-6 to TRBJ1-5; no definite D call. This CDR3 has 13 amino acids. Germline V gene data show CDR1 as MNHNY and CDR2 as SVGAGI (reference sequence). V shed 5 bases and J shed 2 bases, with 7 bases lying between them. CDR3 nucleotides: TGTGCCAGCAGTCGCGATGGCAATCAGCCCCAGCATTTT. As protein: CASSRDGNQPQHF.

This rearrangement joins TRBV6-5 to TRBJ1-5; no clear D gene. CDR1 is MNHEY, CDR2 SVGAGI, per germline. Trimming removed 3 bases at V and 6 bases at J, with 0 bases between. The CDR3 is 10 residues long. CDR3 loop: CASSYQPQHF. As DNA, the CDR3 is TGTGCCAGCAGTTATCAGCCCCAGCATTTT.

The chain carries TRBV5-4 and TRBJ2-3; a possible D gene is TRBD2 (7 bases). V was pared by 0 bases and J by 3 bases, with 14 bases between. The CDR3 covers 16 residues. Germline loops: CDR1 SGHNT, CDR2 YYREEE (reference sequence). The CDR3 nucleotides are TGTGCCAGCAGCTTGGCCCGGGGGGCGGAAACAGATACGCAGTATTTT. Translated, it gives CASSLARGAETDTQYF.